The sequence of this TCR beta chain was determined in a study of CD8+ T cells in alopecia areata (dated by TCRdb to 2017 to 2018). Describing the broader study: Treated patients were enrolled in an open-label pilot trial of oral tofacitinib, 5 to 10 mg twice daily, for moderate-to-severe alopecia areata. Tofacitinib was administered for 6 to 18 months, and 6 months of follow-up off drug were then conducted to assess delayed response and recurrence. The SALT score, which quantifies the percentage of affected scalp surface area, was used to measure disease severity in treated patients. High-throughput TCRbeta sequencing was used to examine T cell clonal expansion in alopecia areata in both the C3H/HeJ mouse model and human patients. Human TCRbeta sequencing covered scalp tissue and sorted CD4+ and CD8+ peripheral blood T cells from patchy and totalis/universalis alopecia areata patients and healthy controls. Biopsies were taken from tofacitinib-treated patients at baseline and at 4 and 24 weeks of treatment, and a later scalp biopsy was taken in several of the tofacitinib-treated patients. Scalp clonality was compared among normal scalp (n=4), patchy alopecia areata scalp (n=8), and alopecia totalis/universalis scalp (n=8). The RNA source kit depended on sample type: the PAXgene miRNA kit for fixed scalp, the miRNeasy kit for PBMCs, and the RNeasy kit for mouse skin. Amplification of TCRbeta CDR3 regions was done by immunoSEQ multiplex PCR using 35 Vbeta forward primers and 13 Jbeta reverse primers.

This clone was observed once. Its antigen remains undetermined. No qualities accompany the bases; no much larger clone lies one base away. The meaning of the sample's time point label: around 4 weeks on oral tofacitinib. According to the study, the label for this sample's treatment or condition signals: oral pan-JAK inhibitor, 5-10 mg twice daily. Lesional scalp punch biopsies and peripheral blood were obtained from alopecia areata patients. After PBMCs were isolated by density centrifugation and stained for CD3, CD4 and CD8, a FACSAria was used to sort CD4+ and CD8+ T cells. Study-level results and caveats: The treated cohort was small, with a single nonresponder, so links between baseline CD8+ expansion and response need larger studies. Many expanded lesional clones were found to persist in scalp and blood during tofacitinib treatment, and relapse after treatment cessation may be partly explained by this persistence. Higher clonality and more expanded CD8+ clones were observed in lesional scalp than in normal scalp, particularly in alopecia totalis/universalis, a finding suggestive of antigenic drive. TCR sequences shared between patients were less clear than in mice, possibly partly because of HLA diversity in the patient population. Scalp TCR repertoire analysis is complicated because resident alphabeta T cells in normal human skin are also sequenced, whereas mouse skin is dominated by gammadelta T cells. With tofacitinib, both scalp clonality and the number of expanded CD8+ clones among the top 100 scalp clones went down significantly.

The library was prepared using the immunoSEQ multiplex PCR assay. For TCR sequencing, RNA was extracted from every sample and reverse transcribed into cDNA to serve as template. SuperScript III was used to make first-strand cDNA, primed with a 2:1 mix of oligo-dT and random hexamers. A synthetic immune receptor repertoire was used to gauge amplification bias, and whatever bias remained was removed computationally. Per the source publication's procedure: Raw reads were preprocessed to remove errors, and CDR3 was defined by IMGT conventions from the conserved cysteine to phenylalanine. Clonality was computed as 1 minus the Shannon entropy, with the entropy normalized by log2 of the number of productive unique TCRs. Scalp TCRbeta sequences were cross-referenced with sorted blood CD4 and CD8 repertoires so that the CD4 or CD8 identity of scalp clones could be inferred. TCRdb re-hosts the immuneACCESS table, in-frame sequences only. Its copies lack some clones; in the studies checked, an unresolved V gene accounts for under half of them, and the cause for the rest is not known. D and trimming were read from the DNA, whereas the V and J calls and clone size are those reported in that table. This sample gives approximately 140,000 clones in total; roughly four fifths of them show up just once. Around 25% of the sample goes to the ten largest clones.

Based on the germline V gene, the CDR1 and CDR2 sequences are SGHVS and FNYEAQ. From the cysteine up to the phenylalanine, the CDR3 has a length of 13 residues. Only CDR3 DNA remains: 39 bases, in frame from the first base. Cut back by 4 bases and 3 bases, the V and J ends lie 7 bases apart. The sequence came from a human donor with alopecia areata. The sample consisted of CD8+ T cells sorted from blood, taken at week 4, from a patient treated with tofacitinib. Recombination connected TRBV7-6 to TRBJ2-1; possibly the D gene is TRBD2, per 6 matching bases. The CDR3 sequence is CASSSDYYNEQFF. The base sequence is TGTGCCAGCAGCTCGGACTACTACAATGAGCAGTTCTTC. Joined to the reference TRBV7-6 and TRBJ2-1 proteins, this CDR3 gives the full variable domain: GAGVSQSPRYKVTKRGQDVALRCDPISGHVSLYWYRQALGQGPEFLTYFNYEAQQDKSGLPNDRFSAERPEGSISTLTIQRTEQRDSAMYRCASSSDYYNEQFFGPGTRLTVL.